This T cell receptor (beta chain) was captured by sequencing in a study of blood T cell repertoires in COVID-19. Study as a whole: Acute and convalescent COVID-19 specimens originated in the United States, Italy and Spain.

Recovered Cohort 3 donors showed two negative PCRs, clearance, or symptom resolution. Original data processing: Researchers report that nucleated cell counts were estimated from reference gene primer amplification. Profiling relied on immunoSEQ multiplex PCR, and the TCRdb table lists in-frame clones only, not all of them. V, J and clone size reflect that table, while D and trimming were determined from the DNA. Altogether 280,000 or so clones are present, roughly 87% being singletons, with the ten largest covering 5.5% to 7%. The CDR3 is made up of 16 amino acids. The junction had 12 bases not matched to a gene; V was cut back by 3 bases and J by 4 bases. Germline V gives CDR1 MDHEN, CDR2 SYDVKM.

V and J are TRBV28 and TRBJ2-7; 7 bases map to TRBD1. This sequence was found in a woman aged 40 to 49 who had recovered from COVID-19. Sequenced sample: PBMCs or T cells enriched from blood (not recorded which). Written as DNA, the CDR3 is TGTGCCAGCAGTTTTTGGGTGACAGGGAGAGGGTACGAGCAGTACTTC. This translates into CASSFWVTGRGYEQYF.